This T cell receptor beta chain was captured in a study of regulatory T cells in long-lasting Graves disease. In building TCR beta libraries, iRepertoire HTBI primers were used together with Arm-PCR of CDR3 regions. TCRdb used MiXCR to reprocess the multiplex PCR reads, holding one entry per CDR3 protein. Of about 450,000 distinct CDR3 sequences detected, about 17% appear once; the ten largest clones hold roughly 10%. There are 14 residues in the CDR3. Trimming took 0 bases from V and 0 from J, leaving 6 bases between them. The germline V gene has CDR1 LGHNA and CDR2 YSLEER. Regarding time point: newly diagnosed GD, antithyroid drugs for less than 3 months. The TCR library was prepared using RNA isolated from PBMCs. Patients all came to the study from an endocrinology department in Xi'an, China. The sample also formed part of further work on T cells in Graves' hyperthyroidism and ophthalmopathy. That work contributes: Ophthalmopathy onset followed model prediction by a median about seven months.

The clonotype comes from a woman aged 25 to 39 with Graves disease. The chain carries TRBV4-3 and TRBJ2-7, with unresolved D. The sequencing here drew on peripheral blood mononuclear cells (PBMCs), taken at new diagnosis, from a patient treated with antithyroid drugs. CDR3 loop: CASSQEYGSYEQYF. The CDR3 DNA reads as TGCGCCAGCAGCCAAGAATACGGCTCCTACGAGCAGTACTTC.